This T cell receptor (beta chain) is from a study of CXCR3-negative and CXCR3-positive naive CD8 T cells. Notes on the study in general: TRB CDR3 hydrophobicity was greater in CXCR3-positive naive cells than in CXCR3-negative naive cells.

Concerning this clonotype: Its antigen is unknown.

CDR3 size: 13 residues. Germline-derived CDR1 and CDR2 are MNHEY and SVGAGI. The TRB libraries of cDNA were built by UMI-labeled 5' RACE. Following a re-call of the 5' RACE reads, TCRdb has one entry per CDR3 protein and lacks DNA. The sample includes tens of thousands of distinct CDR3 sequences. The V call is TRBV6-5, the J call TRBJ1-5; TCRdb calls TRBD1, which cannot be checked without DNA. Input material: naive CXCR3+ CD8+ T cells from blood. Noted subset: CD45RO-CCR7+CD27+CD95- naive CD8+ T cells expressing CXCR3 (TNR3+). The sequence was collected from a human donor in good health. Some clones in this sample may be carry-over from other donors' samples. CDR3 amino acids: CASSYRGDQPQHF.